These T cell receptor beta chains were read from a single sample in a study of cytomegalovirus exposure and HLA in healthy donors. Sequencing used immunoSEQ multiplex PCR; TCRdb keeps in-frame clones, though not all of them. The sample records more than 150,000 clones, roughly 82% being singletons. What was sequenced was PBMCs. These receptors all stem from a man between 40 and 49 years old in good health and CMV-seronegative. Each CDR3 is given with its conserved first and last residue. D genes are given only for firm matches. Not all rows give a size; the values are once, few, many and, for expanded clones, a class.

D: TRBD1
size: .
V: TRBV7-8
J: TRBJ2-6
DNA: TGTGCCAGCAGCTTAGTGAGGACAGGGGAGGTTGGGGCCAACGTCCTGACTTTC
CDR3: CASSLVRTGEVGANVLTF

D: .
size: .
V: TRBV18
J: TRBJ2-1
DNA: TGTGCCAGCTCACCAAGTTTAGCGGACAATGAGCAGTTCTTC
CDR3: CASSPSLADNEQFF

D: .
size: .
V: TRBV18
J: TRBJ1-5
DNA: TGTGCCAGCTCACCACAGCCAAACAATCAGCCCCAGCATTTT
CDR3: CASSPQPNNQPQHF

D: .
size: .
V: TRBV4-2
J: TRBJ2-3
DNA: TGTGCCAGCAGCCAAGGCCGGGAAGGTGATACGCAGTATTTT
CDR3: CASSQGREGDTQYF

D: .
size: .
V: TRBV29-1
J: TRBJ2-7
DNA: TGCAGCGTAGCAGACATTCACTCCTACGAGCAGTACTTC
CDR3: CSVADIHSYEQYF

D: TRBD1
size: once
V: TRBV7-2
J: TRBJ1-4
DNA: TGTGCCAGCAGCTTAGCAGACAGGGGCGCAAATGAAAAACTGTTTTTT
CDR3: CASSLADRGANEKLFF

D: TRBD2
size: .
V: TRBV4-1
J: TRBJ2-1
DNA: TGCGCCAGCAGCCAAGCAGTCATGGGTAGCGGGAAGAATGAGCAGTTCTTC
CDR3: CASSQAVMGSGKNEQFF

D: .
size: .
V: TRBV4-3
J: TRBJ2-2
DNA: TGCGCCAGCAGCCAAGCCCTCGGGAGCGGTGCCAACACCGGGGAGCTGTTTTTT
CDR3: CASSQALGSGANTGELFF

D: .
size: few
V: TRBV7-2
J: TRBJ2-7
DNA: TGTGCCAGCAGCTTAGAGAAAGGCGGTTACGAGCAGTACTTC
CDR3: CASSLEKGGYEQYF

D: .
size: .
V: TRBV29-1
J: TRBJ2-1
DNA: TGCAGCGTTGGGTCGATAGGGGGGGGGCCGATTAACAATGAGCAGTTCTTC
CDR3: CSVGSIGGGPINNEQFF

D: TRBD1
size: .
V: TRBV7-2
J: TRBJ2-5
DNA: TGTGCCAGCAGCCGGGACAGGGGGGAGACCCAGTACTTC
CDR3: CASSRDRGETQYF

D: TRBD1
size: .
V: TRBV19
J: TRBJ1-4
DNA: TGTGCCAGTAGTCTGGGACAGGGGGCAACTAATGAAAAACTGTTTTTT
CDR3: CASSLGQGATNEKLFF

D: .
size: .
V: TRBV7-6
J: TRBJ2-3
DNA: TGTGCCAGCAGCCCGCGCTTGACTTACACAGATACGCAGTATTTT
CDR3: CASSPRLTYTDTQYF

D: TRBD1
size: .
V: TRBV19
J: TRBJ1-2
DNA: TGTGCCAGTAGGACTGAGAGCGGACAGGGTCTTTATGGCTACACCTTC
CDR3: CASRTESGQGLYGYTF

D: TRBD1
size: .
V: TRBV30
J: TRBJ1-1
DNA: TGTGCCTGGAGAAGCAACACAGGGGTATCGAACACTGAAGCTTTCTTT
CDR3: CAWRSNTGVSNTEAFF

D: TRBD1
size: .
V: TRBV6-1
J: TRBJ1-1
DNA: TGTGCCAGCAGTGAGGGACAGGGGGAGTCTGAAGCTTTCTTT
CDR3: CASSEGQGESEAFF